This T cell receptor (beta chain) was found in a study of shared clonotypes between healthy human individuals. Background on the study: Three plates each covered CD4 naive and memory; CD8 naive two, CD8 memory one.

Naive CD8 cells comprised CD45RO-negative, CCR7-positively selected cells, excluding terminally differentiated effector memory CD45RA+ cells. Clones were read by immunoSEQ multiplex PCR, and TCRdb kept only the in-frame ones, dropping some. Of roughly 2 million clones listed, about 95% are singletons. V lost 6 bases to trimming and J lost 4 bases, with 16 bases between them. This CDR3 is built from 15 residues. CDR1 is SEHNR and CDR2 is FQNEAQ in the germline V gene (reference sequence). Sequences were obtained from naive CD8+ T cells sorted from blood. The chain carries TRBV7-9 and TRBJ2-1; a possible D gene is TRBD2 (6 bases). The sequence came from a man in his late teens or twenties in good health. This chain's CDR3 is CASSGDSGVYNEQFF. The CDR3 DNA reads TGTGCCAGCAGTGGGGATTCGGGAGTTTACAATGAGCAGTTCTTC.